This TCR beta chain is drawn from a study of PD-1 blockade in classical Hodgkin lymphoma. Points from the study as a whole: CD4+ TCR diversity, unlike CD8+, climbed significantly by C4D1. Any patient who commenced nivolumab under 1 year after ASCT was excluded. In newly diagnosed patients, baseline TCR diversity was reportedly below that of healthy donors.

Time point denoted: cycle 4 day 1 (C4D1), after 6 weeks of nivolumab. Every patient was affected by relapse after autologous stem cell transplantation, while exposure to brentuximab vedotin was not uniform. PBMCs were thawed, and CD8+ T cells were then isolated from them by magnetic negative selection. Reported best responses ranged across complete response, partial response or progressive disease. Sequenced by immunoSEQ multiplex PCR; TCRdb stores in-frame clones only, minus some. The table has thousands of clones, over 45% seen once. The germline V gene encodes CDR1 LNHDA and CDR2 SQIVND (reference sequence). Trimming shortened V by 4 bases and J by 4 bases, and 14 bases separated the two germline ends. The CDR3 runs to 15 residues. This clone is labeled as medium-sized. The antigen is undetermined.

This receptor was identified in a human donor with classical Hodgkin lymphoma. The sample consisted of CD8+ T cells from blood, taken before the fourth cycle of nivolumab. The chain links TRBV19 to TRBJ1-5, with D possibly matching TRBD1 (5 bases). Written as DNA, the CDR3 is TGTGCCAGTAGTAAGGTACCAGGGTCGAATCAGCCCCAGCATTTT. This translates into CASSKVPGSNQPQHF.